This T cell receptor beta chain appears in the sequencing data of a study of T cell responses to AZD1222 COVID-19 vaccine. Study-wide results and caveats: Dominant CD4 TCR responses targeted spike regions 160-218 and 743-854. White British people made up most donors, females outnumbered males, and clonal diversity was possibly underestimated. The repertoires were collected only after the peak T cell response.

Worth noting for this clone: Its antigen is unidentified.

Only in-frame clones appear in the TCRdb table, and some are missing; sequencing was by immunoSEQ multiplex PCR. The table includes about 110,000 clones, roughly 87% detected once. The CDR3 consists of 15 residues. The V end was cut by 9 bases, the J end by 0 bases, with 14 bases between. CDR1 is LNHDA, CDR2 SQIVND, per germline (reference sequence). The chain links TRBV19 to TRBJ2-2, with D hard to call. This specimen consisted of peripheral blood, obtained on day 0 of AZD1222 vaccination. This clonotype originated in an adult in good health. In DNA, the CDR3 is TGTGCCAGCCACCCGGGCCACGCGAACACCGGGGAGCTGTTTTTT. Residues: CASHPGHANTGELFF.